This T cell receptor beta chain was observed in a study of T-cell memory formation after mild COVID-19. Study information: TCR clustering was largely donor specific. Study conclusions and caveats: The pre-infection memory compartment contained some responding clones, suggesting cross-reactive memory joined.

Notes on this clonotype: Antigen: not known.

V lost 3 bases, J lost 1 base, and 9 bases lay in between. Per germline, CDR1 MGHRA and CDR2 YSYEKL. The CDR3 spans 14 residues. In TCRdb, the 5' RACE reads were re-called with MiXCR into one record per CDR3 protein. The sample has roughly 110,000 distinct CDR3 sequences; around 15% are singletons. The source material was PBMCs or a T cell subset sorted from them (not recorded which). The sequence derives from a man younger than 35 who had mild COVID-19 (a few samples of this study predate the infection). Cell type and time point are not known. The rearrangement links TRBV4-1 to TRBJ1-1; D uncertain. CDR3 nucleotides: TGCGCCAGCAGCCAGAAGGGCGGGAACACTGAAGCTTTCTTT. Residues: CASSQKGGNTEAFF.